Below, 9 T cell receptor beta chains from the same sample are listed, as sequenced in a study of response to subunit inactivated influenza vaccine. TCRdb independently ran MiXCR on the RT-PCR reads; one entry per CDR3 protein. The sample lists more than 500,000 distinct CDR3 sequences, approximately 10% occurring once. This sample also belongs to another study, concerning T cells expressing NK-cell markers. This second study says: The authors made TCR beta cDNA libraries by 5'RACE template switching. This switching added a universal primer site and UMIs.

The sequenced sample was PBMCs from blood, obtained on the day of vaccination. The receptors come from a man between 50 and 59 years old who received an inactivated influenza vaccine.

The rearrangement links TRBV18 to TRBJ2-2; TRBD1 aligns across 7 bases. The CDR3 is 17 residues long. Germline CDR1 KGHSH, CDR2 LQKENI. The V segment lost 4 bases and the J segment 1 base; nucleotides outside the gene matches: 9. The CDR3 DNA sequence: TGTGCCAGCTCACTACCGACAGGGCTCCTGAACACCGGGGAGCTGTTTTTT. Translated: CASSLPTGLLNTGELFF.

This clonotype was counted between two and nine times. V gene TRBV12-3 or TRBV12-4 combines with J gene TRBJ2-3, with TRBD2 identical over 13 bases. This CDR3 spans 15 amino acids. The V and J ends lost 6 bases and 5 bases, in that order; junction bases with no gene match: 5. As DNA, the CDR3 is TGTGCCAGCAGCCGACTAGCGGGGGGCCTAGATACGCAGTATTTT. Translated, it gives CASSRLAGGLDTQYF.

This clonotype has more than one count but fewer than ten. The V call is TRBV6-5, the J call TRBJ1-5; 12 nucleotides agree with TRBD1. The length of the CDR3 is 15 residues. Looked up from germline, CDR1 is MNHEY and CDR2 is SVGAGI. Trimming took 4 bases from V and 6 from J; bases not matched to a gene: 4. As DNA, the CDR3 is TGTGCCAGCAGTTCCGGGACAGGGGGCTTTCAGCCCCAGCATTTT. It translates to CASSSGTGGFQPQHF.

This clonotype was detected only a few times. The chain couples TRBV20-1 to TRBJ1-5; weak D call: TRBD1 (5 bases). The CDR3 runs to 14 residues. In germline, CDR1 is DFQATT, CDR2 SNEGSKA (reference sequence). V was shortened by 3 bases and J by 4 bases, with 13 bases between the two germline ends. CDR3 protein: CSARNPAGNQPQHF. The CDR3 coding sequence is TGCAGTGCTAGGAACCCAGCAGGGAATCAGCCCCAGCATTTT.

This clonotype was detected ten times or more. The V gene is TRBV28, the J gene TRBJ2-2; no reliable D call. CDR1 is MDHEN, CDR2 SYDVKM, per germline. Trimming removed 6 bases at V and 4 bases at J, with 9 bases between. The CDR3 loop spans 13 amino acids. The CDR3 region has the DNA TGTGCCAGCAGGGCAGGTGGCACCGGGGAGCTGTTTTTT. Residues: CASRAGGTGELFF. The complete variable domain, with remaining parts taken from reference TRBV28 and TRBJ2-2, reads DVKVTQSSRYLVKRTGEKVFLECVQDMDHENMFWYRQDPGLGLRLIYFSYDVKMKEKGDIPEGYSVSREKKERFSLILESASTNQTSMYLCASRAGGTGELFFGEGSRLTVL.

This clonotype was counted only a few times. The chain has TRBV5-1 and TRBJ2-1; perhaps TRBD2 as D (6 bases). Trimming took 4 bases from V and 6 from J, leaving 17 bases between them. The germline gives CDR1 SGHRS, CDR2 YFSETQ. The CDR3 length is 15 residues. This chain's CDR3 is CASSPLGLLSNEQFF. The DNA for the CDR3 is TGCGCCAGCAGCCCTCTGGGACTGCTGTCCAATGAGCAGTTCTTC.

This chain uses TRBV25-1 with TRBJ2-7; TRBD1 aligns across 7 bases. Trimming at V came to 6 bases and at J to 4 bases, leaving 6 bases not matched to a gene. Per germline, CDR1 MGHDK and CDR2 SYGVNS. The CDR3 length is 13 residues. The CDR3 DNA reads as TGTGCCAGCAGACAGGGGAATTTTTACGAGCAGTACTTC. It encodes CASRQGNFYEQYF.

This clonotype was counted at least ten times. The chain couples TRBV5-4 to TRBJ2-1, with 7 bases identical to TRBD2. V lost 0 bases and J lost 0; bases outside the gene matches: 6. Germline lookup yields CDR1 SGHNT and CDR2 YYREEE (reference sequence). The CDR3 totals 17 residues. For the CDR3, the DNA is TGTGCCAGCAGCTTGGAGGCGCGGGGGAGCTCCTACAATGAGCAGTTCTTC. Protein product: CASSLEARGSSYNEQFF.

This rearrangement joins TRBV13 to TRBJ2-3; no reliable D call. This CDR3 comprises 13 residues. In germline, CDR1 is PRHDT, CDR2 FYEKMQ (reference sequence). The ends were cut back, 4 bases at V and 1 base at J, with 6 bases in the middle. CDR3 sequence (DNA): TGTGCCAGCAGCTACCCGGGCACAGATACGCAGTATTTT. Encoded protein: CASSYPGTDTQYF.